The TCR beta chain under discussion was sequenced for a study of blood T cells in healthy people across ages. This clonotype was counted only a few times. Its antigen remains unknown. PCR was performed a second time for about 7 to 12 cycles using a sample-barcoded 5' primer and a J-beta primer mix. MiXCR, run by TCRdb on the 5' RACE reads, gives a single entry per CDR3 protein. The sample has hundreds of thousands of distinct CDR3 sequences, around three fifths seen once. Broader study findings: As age increased, TCR beta diversity per million T cells fell in a roughly linear fashion.

The CDR3 is made up of 14 amino acids. V lost 9 bases to trimming and J lost 1 base; unmatched junction nucleotides: 4. CDR1 and CDR2 from the germline V gene are MNHNY and SVGAGI (reference sequence). The receptor's source is a man aged 35-49 years in good health. The V gene is TRBV6-6, the J gene TRBJ2-3; 10 bases are a match to TRBD2. Material for sequencing was blood. CDR3 sequence (DNA): TGTGCCAGTGATCTAGCGGGGGGCACAGATACGCAGTATTTT. Its protein product is CASDLAGGTDTQYF.